These 5 T cell receptor beta chains originate from one sample sequenced in a study of shared clonotypes between healthy human individuals. The data were produced by immunoSEQ multiplex PCR, yet TCRdb's version contains in-frame clones alone and is incomplete. The sample has about 1.1 million clones; approximately 80% are singletons. The sample comprised memory CD4+ T cells from PBMCs. The subset here: CD45RA-negative fraction. Receptors originate from a young man in good health. Some clones in this sample may be carry-over from other donors' samples.

The chain couples TRBV7-3 to TRBJ1-1; a weak D match, TRBD1 (5 bases). Germline V CDR1 and CDR2: SGHTA, FQGTGA. V was shortened by 5 bases and J by 3 bases, with 10 bases between the two germline ends. The CDR3 totals 13 residues. DNA of the CDR3: TGTGCCAGCAGCCAGGGAATAGACACTGAAGCTTTCTTT. Protein: CASSQGIDTEAFF.

CDR3 nucleotides: TGTGCCAGCAGCAAAGAGGGGCGAAACACCATATATTTT. Amino acids: CASSKEGRNTIYF. V usage is TRBV21-1 and J usage is TRBJ1-3; the table names TRBD1, a call not compared with the DNA. TRBV21-1 is deemed a pseudogene. The CDR3 has 13 residues.

The V gene is TRBV5-1, the J gene TRBJ2-2, with 11 bases matching TRBD2. Germline lookup yields CDR1 SGHRS and CDR2 YFSETQ. The CDR3 extends over 16 amino acids. Unmatched junction bases numbered 8, after V lost 5 bases and J lost 5 bases. CDR3 loop: CASRPPGLAETGELFF. DNA for the CDR3: TGCGCCAGCAGACCTCCGGGACTAGCGGAAACCGGGGAGCTGTTTTTT.

The rearrangement uses TRBV7-2 and TRBJ2-3, with unresolved D. Germline-derived CDR1 and CDR2 are SGHTA and FQGNSA. The CDR3 spans 12 residues. The V and J ends lost 8 bases and 6 bases respectively, with 12 bases between them. CDR3 DNA sequence: TGTGCCAGCCGAGGAATATCCGATACGCAGTATTTT. Translating it yields CASRGISDTQYF. Filled out from reference TRBV7-2 and TRBJ2-3, the complete variable domain reads GAGVSQSPSNKVTEKGKDVELRCDPISGHTALYWYRQSLGQGLEFLIYFQGNSAPDKSGLPSDRFSAERTGGSVSTLTIQRTQQEDSAVYLCASRGISDTQYFGPGTRLTVL.

This sequence joins TRBV2 and TRBJ1-3, with a possible D match to TRBD1 (6 bases). Germline V CDR1 and CDR2: SNHLY, FYNNEI. Trimming shortened V by 7 bases and J by 3 bases, and 13 bases separated the two germline ends. This CDR3 spans 14 amino acids. This CDR3 is CASKGHMYGNTIYF. The CDR3 DNA sequence: TGTGCCAGCAAGGGACACATGTATGGAAACACCATATATTTT.